This is a list of T cell receptor beta chains from one sample in a study of blood T cell repertoires in COVID-19. Some clones are missing from TCRdb's copy, which holds only in-frame ones; the method was immunoSEQ multiplex PCR. This table holds about 98,000 clones, about 90% found once. Sample: peripheral blood. Receptors originate from a man aged 70-80 years with acute or convalescent COVID-19. The CDR3 runs from the conserved cysteine through the conserved F or W. A D gene is named only where the DNA matches it firmly. Size is stated for part of the rows, as once, few or many counts, or as a class when the clone is expanded.

abundance	d_gene	j_gene	v_gene	CDR3aa
few	TRBD1	TRBJ1-1	TRBV18	CASSPPAGGDTEAFF
NA	NA	TRBJ2-5	TRBV27	CASSNTLGGQETQYF
NA	TRBD2	TRBJ2-5	TRBV7-9	CASSLGAGNLQETQYF
NA	NA	TRBJ1-1	TRBV3-1/TRBV3-2	CASSLLSTEAFF
NA	TRBD2	TRBJ2-1	TRBV9	CASSVATGAGAMYNEQFF
NA	NA	TRBJ1-6	TRBV19	CASSIAGQLNSPLHF
once	TRBD1	TRBJ2-7	TRBV9	CASSDGQAYEQYF
NA	NA	TRBJ2-7	TRBV6-5	CASSYAGAVYEQYF
once	NA	TRBJ1-4	TRBV27	CASSLLSSTNEKLFF
NA	NA	TRBJ2-1	TRBV6-5	CASSQSGGEQFF
NA	NA	TRBJ1-3	TRBV10-3	CAISESRSGGTSGNTIYF
NA	TRBD1	TRBJ2-1	TRBV7-2	CASSSGTGGRDEQFF
NA	TRBD2	TRBJ2-3	TRBV3-1/TRBV3-2	CASSLRLAGWTDTQYF
NA	NA	TRBJ1-2	TRBV6-6	CASSYVEKDGYTF
NA	NA	TRBJ2-1	TRBV14	CASSQVTGIPRSMEQFF
few	NA	TRBJ1-2	TRBV30	CAWSVESNYGYTF
NA	TRBD2	TRBJ2-2	TRBV28	CASSLRGGAIGELFF
NA	TRBD2	TRBJ2-1	TRBV3-1/TRBV3-2	CASSQYVAGASYNEQFF
NA	TRBD2	TRBJ2-3	TRBV9	CASSPSGGTSTDTQYF
NA	TRBD2	TRBJ2-1	TRBV18	CASSPIASGGHEQFF
NA	TRBD1	TRBJ1-4	TRBV30	CAWSWDRGHTNEKLFF
NA	NA	TRBJ2-7	TRBV2	CASSELFGGVGAAYEQYF
NA	NA	TRBJ1-3	TRBV5-1	CASSKEYSGNTIYF
NA	TRBD1	TRBJ1-2	TRBV29-1	CSVDTQTGLTGYTF
NA	NA	TRBJ1-2	TRBV28	CASSFAGNGRYGYTF
NA	TRBD2	TRBJ2-5	TRBV7-2	CASAAFPGLAGVGQETQYF
NA	NA	TRBJ2-3	TRBV5-8	CASSMGLSEVTDTQYF
NA	NA	TRBJ2-3	TRBV6-5	CATFKNPQSTDTQYF
NA	TRBD1	TRBJ1-3	TRBV10-3	CAISGAGTGTGGTIYF
NA	TRBD1	TRBJ1-6	TRBV27	CASSFSQGAHRLGSPLHF
once	TRBD2	TRBJ2-3	TRBV27	CASSLSKRASGGTDTQYF
NA	NA	TRBJ1-2	TRBV5-4	CASSRIEGSGYTF
NA	NA	TRBJ1-1	TRBV5-6	CASSHGGGLNTEAFF
NA	NA	TRBJ1-3	TRBV30	CAWSVPRQSSGNTIYF
NA	NA	TRBJ1-1	TRBV12-3/TRBV12-4	CASSSTGNTEAFF
NA	NA	TRBJ1-5	TRBV6-5	CASRAGLSGNQPQHF
NA	TRBD2	TRBJ2-4	TRBV6-5	CASSYTGTSGNIQYF